The 13 T cell receptor beta chains listed next were all sequenced from one sample in a study of breast tumors, draining lymph nodes, adjacent tissues. Axillary draining lymph nodes of breast cancer patients supplied the node samples. A single record per CDR3 protein comes from TCRdb applying MiXCR to the multiplex PCR reads. Counted here are over 100,000 distinct CDR3 sequences, approximately 20% occurring once; the ten biggest clones make up more than 2.5%. Specimen: axillary lymph node tissue. Receptor source: a female donor with breast cancer. Some clones in this sample may be carry-over from other donors' samples.

This clonotype was seen at least ten times. The J gene is TRBJ1-2, the V gene TRBV9; maybe TRBD1 (6 bases). Germline-derived CDR1 and CDR2 are SGDLS and YYNGEE. With 0 bases removed from V and 4 bases from J, the gap between germline ends came to 13 bases. The CDR3 totals 15 residues. The CDR3 reads CASSVALGGGYGYTF. The CDR3, as DNA: TGTGCCAGCAGCGTAGCTTTAGGGGGTGGCTATGGCTACACCTTC.

This chain links TRBV3-2 with TRBJ2-3; TRBD1 is the table's D call and was not checked against the DNA. TRBV3-2 is reported as a pseudogene. The CDR3 loop spans 15 amino acids. The DNA for the CDR3 is TGTGTCAGCAGCCAGGACAGGGGAAGGGCAGATACGCAGTATTTT. This translates into CVSSQDRGRADTQYF.

On this clonotype itself: A much larger clone differs by one base, so this may be a read error. CDR3 coding DNA: TGTGCCAGCAGCTTGCCCGAGAGACGGGGTAATGAGCAGTTCTTC. Protein product: CASSLPERRGNEQFF. This chain links TRBV5-8 with TRBJ2-1, with D maybe TRBD2 (5 bases). CDR1 and CDR2 (germline): SGHTS, YDEGEE. Trimming pared 1 base from V and 7 bases from J, leaving 15 bases between. This CDR3 is 15 amino acids long.

This clonotype was counted at least ten times. V usage is TRBV19 and J usage is TRBJ2-7; D not resolved. CDR3 length: 15 amino acids. V was shortened by 4 bases and J by 0 bases, with 13 bases between the two germline ends. Germline loops: CDR1 LNHDA, CDR2 SQIVND (reference sequence). The CDR3 DNA reads TGTGCCAGTAGTAGGCAGGCCTACAGCTCCTACGAGCAGTACTTC. This gives the protein CASSRQAYSSYEQYF. The variable domain in full, with the rest retrieved from reference TRBV19 and TRBJ2-7, is DGGITQSPKYLFRKEGQNVTLSCEQNLNHDAMYWYRQDPGQGLRLIYYSQIVNDFQKGDIAEGYSVSREKKESFPLTVTSAQKNPTAFYLCASSRQAYSSYEQYFGPGTRLTVT.

This clonotype was detected many times. The chain carries TRBV7-2 and TRBJ2-5; D gene ambiguous. Germline CDR1 reads SGHTA; CDR2 reads FQGNSA. The CDR3 sequence is 13 residues long. V lost 2 bases and J 5 bases, leaving 9 bases between the germline ends. The CDR3: CASSLSLRETQYF. The CDR3 nucleotides read TGTGCCAGCAGCTTATCATTACGGGAGACCCAGTACTTC.

Ten or more counts support this clonotype. This rearrangement joins TRBV9 to TRBJ2-2, with TRBD1 as a possible D gene (6 bases). V dropped 10 bases and J dropped 1 base, with 14 bases sitting between them. CDR3 length: 14 residues. The germline V gene encodes CDR1 SGDLS and CDR2 YYNGEE. The CDR3 region has the DNA TGTGCCTCAAGTAACAGGGTGAACACCGGGGAGCTGTTTTTT. The encoded protein is CASSNRVNTGELFF.

This clonotype has a count of ten or more. The chain employs TRBV11-3 and TRBJ1-2; D is uncertain. V was clipped by 0 bases and J by 4 bases, with 12 bases between them. This CDR3 is 15 amino acids long. Germline CDR1 is SGHNT and CDR2 is YENEEA. The CDR3 nucleotides read TGTGCCAGCAGCTTAGATGGCCGGGTAGGCTATGGCTACACCTTC. This encodes CASSLDGRVGYGYTF.

This clonotype has more than one count but fewer than ten. This chain uses TRBV30 with TRBJ2-3; perhaps TRBD2 as D (7 bases). V was pared by 0 bases and J by 1 base, with 11 bases between. CDR1 and CDR2 from the germline V gene are GTSNPN and SVGIG (reference sequence). The CDR3 covers 15 residues. In nucleotides, the CDR3 is TGTGCCTGGAGTGTAGGGGGGGGGGGCACAGATACGCAGTATTTT. It codes for CAWSVGGGGTDTQYF.

This clonotype occurred many times. The CDR3 region has the DNA TGTGCCAGCAGCCAAGGCGGCAGGGACGAGCAGTACTTC. Translation: CASSQGGRDEQYF. The chain is built from TRBV4-2 and TRBJ2-7; the D gene is possibly TRBD1 (5 bases). This CDR3 is built from 13 residues. CDR1 is LGHNA and CDR2 is YNFKEQ in the germline V gene. Trimming left V 1 base short and J 5 bases short, with 9 bases between.

Points on this clonotype: This sequence may be a read error, since a much larger clone differs from it by one base. The V call is TRBV28, the J call TRBJ2-7, with D perhaps matching TRBD1 or TRBD2 (5 bases each). This CDR3 region has 14 residues. The V gene's germline CDR1 is MDHEN and CDR2 SYDVKM. The germline V and J ends were trimmed by 6 bases and 7 bases, with 19 bases remaining between them. The CDR3 DNA is TGTGCCAGCAGAACGACGGCAGGGACGGGGGAGCAGTACTTC. Translated, it gives CASRTTAGTGEQYF.

This clonotype was found many times. The rearrangement uses TRBV2 and TRBJ1-4, with D unresolved. The V end lost 2 bases, the J end lost 0 bases, and 4 bases lay between the germline ends. This CDR3 has 14 amino acids. Germline V gene data show CDR1 as SNHLY and CDR2 as FYNNEI. The CDR3 DNA is TGTGCCAGCAGTGAAAGGGCAACTAATGAAAAACTGTTTTTT. Translating it yields CASSERATNEKLFF.

This clonotype appeared many times. The V gene is TRBV20-1, the J gene TRBJ2-3, with 11 bases identical to TRBD2. Germline CDR1 is DFQATT and CDR2 is SNEGSKA (reference sequence). V gave up 1 base and J gave up 0 bases; unmatched junction bases: 9. The CDR3 contains 18 residues. The CDR3 region is CSARAPPGLAASTDTQYF. DNA for the CDR3: TGCAGTGCTAGAGCGCCTCCGGGACTAGCGGCTAGCACAGATACGCAGTATTTT.

This clonotype has ten or more counts. The V gene is TRBV6-1, the J gene TRBJ2-1; a weak D match, TRBD2 (6 bases). This CDR3 contains 17 residues. V lost 6 bases, J lost 1 base, and 19 bases lay in between. The germline V gene has CDR1 MNHNS and CDR2 SASEGT. This chain's CDR3 is CASSDWRGMRSYNEQFF. CDR3 DNA sequence: TGTGCCAGCAGCGACTGGAGGGGAATGAGGTCCTACAATGAGCAGTTCTTC.